Listed below are T cell receptor beta chains from one sample, sequenced in a study of human T cells and chemical hapten exposure. TCRdb re-called the RACE reads through MiXCR, storing one row per CDR3 protein. The sample includes fewer than 100,000 distinct CDR3 sequences, under 13% seen only once; the top ten take 0.85% to 1.2%. Sequencing used whole blood, obtained in connection with sensitization to the hapten diphenylcyclopropenone (DPC). All receptors derive from a woman in her twenties or thirties with alopecia areata. Some clones in this sample may be carry-over from other donors' samples. Both conserved end residues are part of each CDR3. Fields, in order: D gene, J gene, V gene, clone size, CDR3 protein, CDR3 DNA. The D gene is left open where the match is weak. Where a row states a size, it is once, few, many or the class of an expanded clone; other rows omit it.

NA | TRBJ1-2 | TRBV28 | few | CASSLRLEGYTF | TGTGCCAGCAGTTTACGCTTAGAGGGCTACACCTTC
NA | TRBJ2-7 | TRBV4-3 | NA | CASSQGNLGASYEQYF | TGCGCCAGCAGCCAAGGGAACCTCGGGGCCTCCTACGAGCAGTACTTC
NA | TRBJ1-5 | TRBV20-1 | many | CSATRGDSNQPQHF | TGCAGTGCAACCCGAGGGGATAGCAATCAGCCCCAGCATTTT
NA | TRBJ2-7 | TRBV20-1 | few | CSAVLGRGQYF | TGCAGTGCTGTCCTTGGGCGAGGGCAGTACTTC
TRBD1 | TRBJ2-1 | TRBV18 | many | CASSPKGQGYTEQFF | TGTGCCAGCTCACCCAAGGGACAGGGGTACACTGAGCAGTTCTTC
NA | TRBJ2-5 | TRBV21-1 | NA | CASNPAGETQYF | TGTGCCAGCAATCCTGCGGGAGAGACCCAGTACTTC
NA | TRBJ2-2 | TRBV7-9 | few | CASSMGHAGELFF | TGTGCCAGCAGCATGGGACATGCAGGGGAGCTGTTTTTT
TRBD2 | TRBJ2-4 | TRBV28 | NA | CASSLGASGAGIAKNIQYF | TGTGCCAGCAGTTTAGGGGCTAGCGGGGCGGGAATCGCCAAAAACATTCAGTACTTC
TRBD2 | TRBJ2-1 | TRBV9 | few | CASSVGAGVYNEQFF | TGTGCCAGCAGCGTCGGAGCGGGAGTTTACAATGAGCAGTTCTTC
NA | TRBJ1-5 | TRBV19 | many | CATKGPGSNQPQHF | TGTGCCACCAAAGGTCCGGGAAGCAATCAGCCCCAGCATTTT
NA | TRBJ1-2 | TRBV28 | NA | CASSHRSGSTF | TGTGCCAGCAGCCACAGGAGTGGAAGCACCTTC
NA | TRBJ1-6 | TRBV12-3/TRBV12-4 | many | CASSPSGHSYNSPLHF | TGTGCCAGCAGTCCCTCGGGACACTCTTATAATTCACCCCTCCACTTT
NA | TRBJ1-6 | TRBV28 | NA | CASSLPLSSPLHF | TGTGCCAGCAGTTTACCCCTCTCTTCACCCCTCCACTTT
NA | TRBJ1-6 | TRBV21-1 | NA | CASSKVRLPSSPLHF | TGTGCCAGCAGCAAAGTGCGCCTGCCTAGCTCACCCCTCCACTTT
NA | TRBJ2-2 | TRBV29-1 | many | CSASPETSTGELFF | TGCAGCGCGAGTCCAGAGACAAGTACCGGGGAGCTGTTTTTT
NA | TRBJ1-2 | TRBV29-1 | many | CSVQLGGGYTF | TGCAGCGTTCAGTTAGGCGGCGGCTACACCTTC
TRBD1 | TRBJ2-3 | TRBV3-1 | many | CASSPGQGVADTQYF | TGTGCCAGCAGCCCGGGACAGGGGGTCGCAGATACGCAGTATTTT
NA | TRBJ1-2 | TRBV6-2/TRBV6-3 | NA | CASSNLRTDGYTF | TGTGCCAGCAGTAATCTACGGACCGATGGCTACACCTTC
NA | TRBJ2-1 | TRBV11-2 | many | CASSFEAAAEQFF | TGTGCCAGCAGCTTTGAGGCGGCGGCTGAGCAGTTCTTC
NA | TRBJ2-1 | TRBV4-1 | few | CASSQERGEQFF | TGCGCCAGCAGCCAAGAGCGCGGTGAGCAGTTCTTC
TRBD1 | TRBJ2-7 | TRBV6-5 | many | CASSRDRGHEQYF | TGTGCCAGCAGTCGGGACAGGGGCCACGAGCAGTACTTC
NA | TRBJ2-1 | TRBV4-3 | many | CASSQDLVGGPYNEQFF | TGCGCCAGCAGCCAAGATTTGGTGGGAGGTCCCTACAATGAGCAGTTCTTC